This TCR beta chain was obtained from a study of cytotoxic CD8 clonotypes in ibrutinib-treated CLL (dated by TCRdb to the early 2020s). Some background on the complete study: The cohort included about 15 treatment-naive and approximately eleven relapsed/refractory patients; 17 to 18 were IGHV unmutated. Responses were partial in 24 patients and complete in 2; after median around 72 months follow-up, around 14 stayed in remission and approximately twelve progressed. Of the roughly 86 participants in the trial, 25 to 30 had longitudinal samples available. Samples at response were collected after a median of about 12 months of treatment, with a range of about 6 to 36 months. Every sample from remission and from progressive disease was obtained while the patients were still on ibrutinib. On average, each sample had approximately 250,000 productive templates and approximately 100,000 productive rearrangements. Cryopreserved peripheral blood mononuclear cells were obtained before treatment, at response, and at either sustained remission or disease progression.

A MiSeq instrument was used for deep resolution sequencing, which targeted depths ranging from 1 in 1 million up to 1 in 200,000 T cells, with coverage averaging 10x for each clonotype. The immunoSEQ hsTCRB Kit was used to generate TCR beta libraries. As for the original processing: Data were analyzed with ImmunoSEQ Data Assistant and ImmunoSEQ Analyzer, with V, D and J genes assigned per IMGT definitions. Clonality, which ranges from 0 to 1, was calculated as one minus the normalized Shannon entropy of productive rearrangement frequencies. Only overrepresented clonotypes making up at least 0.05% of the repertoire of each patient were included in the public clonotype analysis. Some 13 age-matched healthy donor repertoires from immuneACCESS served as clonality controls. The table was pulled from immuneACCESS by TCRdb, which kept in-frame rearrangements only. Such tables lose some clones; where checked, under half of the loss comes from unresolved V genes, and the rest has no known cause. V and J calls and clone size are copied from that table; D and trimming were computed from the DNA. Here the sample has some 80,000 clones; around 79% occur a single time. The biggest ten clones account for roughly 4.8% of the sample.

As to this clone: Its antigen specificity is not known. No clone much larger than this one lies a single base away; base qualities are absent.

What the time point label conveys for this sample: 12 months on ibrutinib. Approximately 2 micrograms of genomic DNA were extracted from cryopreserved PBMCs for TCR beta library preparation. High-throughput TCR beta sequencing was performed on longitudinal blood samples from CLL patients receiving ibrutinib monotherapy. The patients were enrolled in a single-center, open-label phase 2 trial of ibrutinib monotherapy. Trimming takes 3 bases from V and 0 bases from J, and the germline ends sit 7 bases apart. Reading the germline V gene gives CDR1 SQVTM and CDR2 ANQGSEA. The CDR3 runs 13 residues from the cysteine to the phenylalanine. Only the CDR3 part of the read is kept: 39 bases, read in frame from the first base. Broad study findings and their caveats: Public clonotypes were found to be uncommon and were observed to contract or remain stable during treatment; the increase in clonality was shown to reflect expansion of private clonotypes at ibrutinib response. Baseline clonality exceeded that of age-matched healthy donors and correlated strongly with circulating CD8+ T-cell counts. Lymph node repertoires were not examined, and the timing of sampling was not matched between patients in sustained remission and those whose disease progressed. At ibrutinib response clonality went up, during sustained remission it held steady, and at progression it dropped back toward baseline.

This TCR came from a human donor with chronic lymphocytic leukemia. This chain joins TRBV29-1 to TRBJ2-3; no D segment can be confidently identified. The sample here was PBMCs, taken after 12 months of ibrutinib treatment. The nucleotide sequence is TGCAGCGTTGATGGTCAGAGCACAGATACGCAGTATTTT. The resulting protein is CSVDGQSTDTQYF.